The sample holds one count of the clone carrying this T cell receptor (beta chain). Authors' data handling: Estimation of nucleated cell counts relied on the amplification of reference gene primers. The data were produced by immunoSEQ multiplex PCR, yet TCRdb's version contains in-frame clones alone and is incomplete. V, J and clone size are those of that table, while D and trimming were read from the DNA. Here the sample spans fewer than 700,000 clones, roughly nine tenths being singletons. The Seattle patients joined while their infection was active and were tracked longitudinally afterward. The sample originates from a study of blood T cell repertoires in COVID-19. The source material was peripheral blood. The receptor comes from a woman aged 50 to 60 with COVID-19, enrolled during active disease.

DNA for the CDR3: TGTGCCAGCAGCCTAACAGGACAGGTCAATCAGCCCCAGCATTTT. Its translation: CASSLTGQVNQPQHF. The rearrangement joins TRBV7-2 to TRBJ1-5; 7 bases match TRBD1. In germline, CDR1 is SGHTA, CDR2 FQGNSA. The CDR3 is made up of 15 amino acids. V lost 5 bases to trimming and J lost 3 bases; unmatched junction nucleotides: 7.